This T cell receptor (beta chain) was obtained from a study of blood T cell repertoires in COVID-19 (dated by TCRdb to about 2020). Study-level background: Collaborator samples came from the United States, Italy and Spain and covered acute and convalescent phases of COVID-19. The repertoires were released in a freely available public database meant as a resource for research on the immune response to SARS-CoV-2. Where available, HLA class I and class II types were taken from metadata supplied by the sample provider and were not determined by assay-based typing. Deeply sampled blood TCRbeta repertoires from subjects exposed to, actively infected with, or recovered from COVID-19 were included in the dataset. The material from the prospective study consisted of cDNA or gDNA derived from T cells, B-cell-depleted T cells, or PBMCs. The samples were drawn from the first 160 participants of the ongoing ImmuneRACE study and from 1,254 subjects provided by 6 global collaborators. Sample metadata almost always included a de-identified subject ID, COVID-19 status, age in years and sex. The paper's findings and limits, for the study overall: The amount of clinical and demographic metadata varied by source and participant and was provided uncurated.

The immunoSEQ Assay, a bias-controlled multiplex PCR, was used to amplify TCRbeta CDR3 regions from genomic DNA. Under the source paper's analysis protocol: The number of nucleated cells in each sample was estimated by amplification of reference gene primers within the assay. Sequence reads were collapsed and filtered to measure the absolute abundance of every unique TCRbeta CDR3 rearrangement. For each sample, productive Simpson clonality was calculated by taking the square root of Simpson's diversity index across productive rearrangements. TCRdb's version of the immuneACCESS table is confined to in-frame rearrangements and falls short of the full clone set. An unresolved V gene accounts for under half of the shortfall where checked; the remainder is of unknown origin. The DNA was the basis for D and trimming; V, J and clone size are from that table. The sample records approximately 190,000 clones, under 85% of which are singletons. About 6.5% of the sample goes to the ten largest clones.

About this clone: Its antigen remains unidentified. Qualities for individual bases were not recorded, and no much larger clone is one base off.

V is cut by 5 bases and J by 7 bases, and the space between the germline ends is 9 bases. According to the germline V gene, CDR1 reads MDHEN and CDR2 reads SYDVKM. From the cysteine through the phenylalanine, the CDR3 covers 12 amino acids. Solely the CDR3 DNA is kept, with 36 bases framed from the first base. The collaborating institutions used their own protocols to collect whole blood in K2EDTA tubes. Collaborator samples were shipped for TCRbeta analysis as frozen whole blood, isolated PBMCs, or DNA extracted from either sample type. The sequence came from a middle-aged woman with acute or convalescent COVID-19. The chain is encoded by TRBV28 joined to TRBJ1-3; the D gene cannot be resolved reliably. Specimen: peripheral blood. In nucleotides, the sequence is TGTGCCAGCAGTGTAGTCCCCAACACCATATATTTT. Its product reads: CASSVVPNTIYF.